This TCR beta chain is drawn from a study of T cell repertoires in cytomegalovirus infection. One entry per CDR3 protein, called by TCRdb with MiXCR from the reads. The data contain around 570,000 distinct CDR3 sequences, 35% to 50% of them seen just once; the ten biggest clones take up 48%. This clonotype was picked up one time. Its cognate antigen is unknown. The receptor comes from a human donor in good health (CMV status not recorded). Some clones in this sample may be carry-over from other donors' samples. The sample was cultured PBMCs, taken from culture after CMV antigen stimulation.

The CDR3 region is CAISESSPGLATDTQYF. CDR3 nucleotides: TGTGCCATCAGTGAGTCGAGCCCTGGACTAGCGACAGATACGCAGTATTTT. The chain uses TRBV10-3 and TRBJ2-3; TRBD2 agrees at 9 bases. This CDR3 contains 17 residues. Germline-derived CDR1 and CDR2 are ENHRY and SYGVKD. V shed 0 bases, J shed 3 bases, and the junction held 7 bases outside the gene matches.